This T cell receptor (beta chain) was sequenced for a study of response to subunit inactivated influenza vaccine. Regarding this clonotype: The antigen remains unidentified.

The V and J ends lost 5 bases and 7 bases respectively, with 14 bases between them. The CDR3 is made up of 14 amino acids. Study findings and constraints: New T cells are recruited in small numbers by each seasonal influenza vaccination, according to the authors' suggestion.

Each CDR3 protein is one row after TCRdb ran MiXCR on the RT-PCR reads. This sample has hundreds of thousands of distinct CDR3 sequences, with about 15% found just once. This chain connects TRBV12-3 or TRBV12-4 to TRBJ1-4; a weak D match, TRBD1 (5 bases). Source: PBMCs from blood, taken 14 to 15 days before vaccination. This receptor was taken from a man aged 50 to 59 who received an inactivated influenza vaccine. Here the CDR3 DNA reads TGTGCCAGCAGTCAGAGGGGTTCTGGTGAAAAACTGTTTTTT. Translation: CASSQRGSGEKLFF.